What follows describes a single T cell receptor beta chain. TCRdb keeps only in-frame clones here, not all; method: immunoSEQ multiplex PCR. The repertoire holds about 730,000 clones, with around 85% as singletons. The sample is drawn from a study of shared T cell receptors in the human thymus. This same sample was also part of a study on human thymus T cells.

The sequenced sample was thymocytes. This TCR came from a girl younger than two with a congenital heart defect.

Here the CDR3 reads CASSPSDRVYGYTF. The CDR3 nucleotides read TGTGCCAGCAGTCCATCGGACAGAGTCTATGGCTACACCTTC. The gene calls are TRBV6-5 and TRBJ1-2, with a tentative D call TRBD1 (6 bases). Trimming removed 5 bases from V and 4 bases from J, with 14 bases in between. The germline V gene encodes CDR1 MNHEY and CDR2 SVGAGI. CDR3 length: 14 amino acids.